This is a list of T cell receptor beta chains from one sample in a study of cytomegalovirus exposure and HLA in healthy donors. Repertoires were generated with immunoSEQ multiplex PCR, while TCRdb's copy carries only in-frame clones and drops some. The sample contains 95,000 to 150,000 clones, 15% to 20% of which appear only once. The sample taken for sequencing was PBMCs. The receptors were sampled from a female donor in good health and CMV-seropositive. The CDR3 runs from the conserved cysteine through the conserved F or W. D genes are given only for firm matches. Rows may omit the clone size; those that give it use once, few, many or a size class.

TRBJ2-1,TRBD1,.,TRBV18,TGTGCCAGCTCATCTACCCGGGACAGCAACTACAATGAGCAGTTCTTC,CASSSTRDSNYNEQFF
TRBJ2-2,TRBD2,.,TRBV19,TGTGCCAGTACCTTCGGACAGGCGGGACTAGCGGGAGGAAGGACCGGGGAGCTGTTTTTT,CASTFGQAGLAGGRTGELFF
TRBJ1-1,.,.,TRBV2,TGTGCCAGCAGTGATAGGACGGCGGGCACTGAAGCTTTCTTT,CASSDRTAGTEAFF
TRBJ1-4,TRBD1,.,TRBV19,TGTGCCAGTAGTATAGATGGGAGATTCCTTCCGGGACAGGGAAATGAAAAACTGTTTTTT,CASSIDGRFLPGQGNEKLFF
TRBJ2-7,.,.,TRBV5-1,TGCGCCAGCAGCTTGGGGAACAGTTTAAATATTCGCTACGAGCAGTACTTC,CASSLGNSLNIRYEQYF
TRBJ1-1,.,.,TRBV29-1,TGCAGCGTTTCGGAGGGCACTGAAGCTTTCTTT,CSVSEGTEAFF
TRBJ2-5,TRBD2,few,TRBV9,TGTGCCAGCAGCGTAGATTGGGCGGGAGAGCAAGAGACCCAGTACTTC,CASSVDWAGEQETQYF
TRBJ1-1,.,few,TRBV9,TGTGCCAGCAGCGTAGTATCCGGGAACACTGAAGCTTTCTTT,CASSVVSGNTEAFF
TRBJ2-7,.,few,TRBV27,TGTGCCAGCAGGCGTAGCGGACCCTCCTACGAGCAGTACTTC,CASRRSGPSYEQYF
TRBJ1-1,.,.,TRBV27,TGTGCCAGCAGTTCTATTATGAACACTGAAGCTTTCTTT,CASSSIMNTEAFF
TRBJ1-2,.,.,TRBV4-1,TGCGCCAGCAGCCAAGATATAGGCCCCGTGTTACAGGTATATGGAGGCTACACCTTC,CASSQDIGPVLQVYGGYTF
TRBJ2-7,.,.,TRBV7-9,TGTGCCAGCAGCTGGGCCCTACCCTACGAGCAGTACTTC,CASSWALPYEQYF
TRBJ2-2,.,.,TRBV4-1,TGCGCCAGCAGGGGGGGTGGAACGAACACCGGGGAGCTGTTTTTT,CASRGGGTNTGELFF
TRBJ1-5,.,few,TRBV5-1,TGCGCCAGCAGCCCGAACAGGGATCAGCCCCAGCATTTT,CASSPNRDQPQHF
TRBJ1-2,.,few,TRBV4-1,TGCGCCAGCAGCCCCGTGGGGCATGGCTACACCTTC,CASSPVGHGYTF
TRBJ2-1,TRBD2,few,TRBV10-3,TGTGCCTCCTTTCTAGCGGGAGGGCCGAGAGCGCTATACAATGAGCAGTTCTTC,CASFLAGGPRALYNEQFF
TRBJ2-2,.,few,TRBV5-1,TGCGCCAGCAGCTTGGGTAGCGTCCTCACCGGGGAGCTGTTTTTT,CASSLGSVLTGELFF
TRBJ2-5,.,.,TRBV4-1,TGCGCCAGCAGCCAAGATTTCCGGGGTGAGACCCAGTACTTC,CASSQDFRGETQYF
TRBJ2-3,TRBD2,few,TRBV18,TGTGCCAGCTCACCATGGCTAGCGGGGGGAGGCACAGATACGCAGTATTTT,CASSPWLAGGGTDTQYF
TRBJ2-5,TRBD2,.,TRBV4-2,TGTGCCAGCAGCCAAGACACCTCGCCGGGACTAGCGGTAGAGACCCAGTACTTC,CASSQDTSPGLAVETQYF
TRBJ2-3,.,.,TRBV30,TGTGCCTGGGGCCCCGATACGCAGTATTTT,CAWGPDTQYF
TRBJ1-5,TRBD1,.,TRBV7-9,TGTGCCAGCAGCTCCGGACAGGTTCCTTATAGCAATCAGCCCCAGCATTTT,CASSSGQVPYSNQPQHF
TRBJ1-4,TRBD1,few,TRBV4-3,TGCGCCAGCGGACGGACAGGGGGCGCTAATGAAAAACTGTTTTTT,CASGRTGGANEKLFF
TRBJ1-1,.,.,TRBV7-2,TGTGCCAGCAGCTTAAGGGGTGGCACTGAAGCTTTCTTT,CASSLRGGTEAFF
TRBJ2-7,.,few,TRBV5-1,TGCGCCAGCAGCGTAGGTTCCTTCGGGGACGAGCAGTACTTC,CASSVGSFGDEQYF
TRBJ2-1,TRBD2,.,TRBV5-1,TGCGCCAGCAGAGCGCTAGCGGGAGGGCAGGGTGAGCAGTTCTTC,CASRALAGGQGEQFF
TRBJ1-1,.,few,TRBV15,TGTGCCACCAGAAGTGGTGAGGGGAGGGAAACTGAAGCTTTCTTT,CATRSGEGRETEAFF
TRBJ2-7,TRBD2,few,TRBV6-5,TGTGCCAGCAGTGGAAGCGGGAGGCCCTCCTACGAGCAGTACTTC,CASSGSGRPSYEQYF
TRBJ1-1,TRBD1,.,TRBV18,TGTGCCAGCTCTCCGCTGGGACAGGGGGTCGTGGCTTTCTTT,CASSPLGQGVVAFF
TRBJ2-3,.,.,TRBV4-3,TGCGCCAGCAGCCAAGGGCCGGGTTCAGGGGATACGCAGTATTTT,CASSQGPGSGDTQYF